The clone carrying this TCR beta chain appeared once. What it recognizes is unknown. This specimen belongs to a study of cytomegalovirus exposure and HLA in healthy donors. Broader study findings: Later, TCR association rates were found to vary by HLA locus, highest for DRB1 and lowest for HLA-C. What a later analysis reportedly showed was that an Asian-associated ancestry cluster had fewer N-insertions than the approximately 670-donor mean.

Germline CDR1 and CDR2: KGHSH and LQKENI. Trimming shortened V by 0 bases and J by 2 bases, and 13 bases separated the two germline ends. The length of the CDR3 is 16 residues. PCR primers comprised 60 Vbeta and 13 Jbeta primers. The table came from immunoSEQ multiplex PCR; TCRdb's copy has only in-frame clones and leaves some out. The data hold 90,000 to 130,000 clones, with 70% to 85% observed a single time. The chain uses TRBV18 and TRBJ1-1; a weak D match, TRBD1 (6 bases). The sample comprised PBMCs. The clonotype originates from a man in his thirties or forties in good health and CMV-seropositive. The CDR3 DNA sequence: TGTGCCAGCTCACCACCCAGGGGCCGGAGTAACACTGAAGCTTTCTTT. It translates to CASSPPRGRSNTEAFF.